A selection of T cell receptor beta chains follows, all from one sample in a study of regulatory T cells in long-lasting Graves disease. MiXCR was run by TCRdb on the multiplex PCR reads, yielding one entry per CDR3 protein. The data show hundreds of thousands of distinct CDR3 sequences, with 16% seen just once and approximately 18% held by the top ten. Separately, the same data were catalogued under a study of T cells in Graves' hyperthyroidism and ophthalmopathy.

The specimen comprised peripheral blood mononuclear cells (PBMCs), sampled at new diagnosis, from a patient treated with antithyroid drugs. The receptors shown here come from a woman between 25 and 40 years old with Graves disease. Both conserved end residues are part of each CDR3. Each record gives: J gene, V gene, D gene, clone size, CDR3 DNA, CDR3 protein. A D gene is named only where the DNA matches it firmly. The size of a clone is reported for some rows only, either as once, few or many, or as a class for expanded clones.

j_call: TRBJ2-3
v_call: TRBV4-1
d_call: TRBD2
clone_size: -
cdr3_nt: TGCGCCAGCAGCCAAGATAAGGGACTAGCGGGTTCATCAGATACGCAGTATTTT
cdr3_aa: CASSQDKGLAGSSDTQYF

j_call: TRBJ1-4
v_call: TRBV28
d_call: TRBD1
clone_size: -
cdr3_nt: TGTGCCAGCAGTTTCGAGAGACAGGGCGGAAAACTGTTTTTT
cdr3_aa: CASSFERQGGKLFF

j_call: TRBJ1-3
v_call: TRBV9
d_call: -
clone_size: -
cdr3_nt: TGTGCCAGCAGCGTAGTTTCGGGGCTCACTGGAAACACCATATATTTT
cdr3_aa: CASSVVSGLTGNTIYF

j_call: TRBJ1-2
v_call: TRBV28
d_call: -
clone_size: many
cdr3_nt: TGTGCCAGCAGGGGCCCCCTATCAGATGGCTACACCTTC
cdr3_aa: CASRGPLSDGYTF

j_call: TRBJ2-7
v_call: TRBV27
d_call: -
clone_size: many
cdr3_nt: TGTGCCAGCAGTTCGACTCGTGACACAGGGGAGGCGCAGTACTTC
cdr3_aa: CASSSTRDTGEAQYF

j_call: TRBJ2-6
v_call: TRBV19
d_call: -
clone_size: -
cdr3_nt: TGTGCCAGTAGTATCACATCTGGGGCCAACGTCCTGACTTTC
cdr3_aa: CASSITSGANVLTF

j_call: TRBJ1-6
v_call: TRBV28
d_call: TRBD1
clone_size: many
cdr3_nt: TGTGCCAGCACCCCGGGACAGCTCCGCATATCCCTCCACTTT
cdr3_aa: CASTPGQLRISLHF

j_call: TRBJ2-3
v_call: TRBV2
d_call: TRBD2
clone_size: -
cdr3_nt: TGTGCCACCAGTAGACTAGCGGCCGCAGATACGCAGTATTTT
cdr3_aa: CATSRLAAADTQYF

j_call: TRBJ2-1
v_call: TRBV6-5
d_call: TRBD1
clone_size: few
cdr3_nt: TGTGCCAGCAGTTTCATATACAGGGGCGGCAATGAGCAGTTCTTC
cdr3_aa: CASSFIYRGGNEQFF

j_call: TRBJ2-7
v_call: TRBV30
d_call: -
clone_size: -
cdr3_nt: TGTGCCTGGAGCCCGATCAACGCCGAGCAGTACTTC
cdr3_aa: CAWSPINAEQYF

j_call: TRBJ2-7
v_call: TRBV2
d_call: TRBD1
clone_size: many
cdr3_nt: TGTGCCAGCAGGCCGGGACAGGGAGGCTACGAGCAGTACTTC
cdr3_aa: CASRPGQGGYEQYF

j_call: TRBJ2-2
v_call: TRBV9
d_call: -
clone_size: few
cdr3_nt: TGTGCCAGCAGCGCGGCCCGGGGGACCGGGGAGCTGTTTTTT
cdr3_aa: CASSAARGTGELFF

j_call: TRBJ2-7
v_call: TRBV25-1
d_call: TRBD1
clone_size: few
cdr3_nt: TGTGCCAGCAGTGAATCTACGGACAGGGTATCCTACGAGCAGTACTTC
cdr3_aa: CASSESTDRVSYEQYF

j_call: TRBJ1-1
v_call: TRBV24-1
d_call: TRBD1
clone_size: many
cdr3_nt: TGTGCCACCAGTGAGGACCCGGGGACAGGGATCGCTTTCTTT
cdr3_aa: CATSEDPGTGIAFF

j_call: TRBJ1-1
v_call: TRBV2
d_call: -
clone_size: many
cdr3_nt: TGTGCCAGCAAGTTGACAGAAAACACTGAAGCTTTCTTT
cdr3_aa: CASKLTENTEAFF

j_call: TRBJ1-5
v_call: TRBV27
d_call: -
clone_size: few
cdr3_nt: TGTGCCAGCAGTCAAGGGGTATATCAGCCCCAGCATTTT
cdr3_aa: CASSQGVYQPQHF

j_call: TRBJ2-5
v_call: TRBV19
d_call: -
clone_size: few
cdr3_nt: TGTGCCAGTAGTATCCCCCCCCAAGAGACCCAGTACTTC
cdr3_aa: CASSIPPQETQYF

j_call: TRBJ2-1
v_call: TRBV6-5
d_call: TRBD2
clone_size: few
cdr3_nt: TGTGCCAGCAGTTACTCGGGACTAGCGGACTTTTACAATGAGCAGTTCTTC
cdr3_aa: CASSYSGLADFYNEQFF

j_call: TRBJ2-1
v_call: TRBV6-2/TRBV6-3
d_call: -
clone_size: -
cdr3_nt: TGTGCCAGCAGTCACGCCTTCGGACAGAGAATGAGAGGGCAGTTCTTC
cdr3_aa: CASSHAFGQRMRGQFF

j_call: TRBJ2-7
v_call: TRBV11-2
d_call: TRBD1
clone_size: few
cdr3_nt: TGTGCCAGCAGCTTAGAAGGACAGGCCTCCTACGAGCAGTACTTC
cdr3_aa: CASSLEGQASYEQYF

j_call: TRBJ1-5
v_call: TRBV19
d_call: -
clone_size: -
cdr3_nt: TGTGCCAGTACGAGGTATAGCAATCAGTCCCAGCACTTT
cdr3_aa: CASTRYSNQSQHF

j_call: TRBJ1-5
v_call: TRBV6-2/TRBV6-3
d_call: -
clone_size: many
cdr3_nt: TGTGCCAGCAGTTACCTAGTGGGTAACCCCAATCAGCCCCAGCATTTT
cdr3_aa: CASSYLVGNPNQPQHF

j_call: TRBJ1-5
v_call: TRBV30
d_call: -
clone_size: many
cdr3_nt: TGTGCCTGGACAAGGGCGAGCAATCAGCCCCAGCATTTT
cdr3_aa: CAWTRASNQPQHF

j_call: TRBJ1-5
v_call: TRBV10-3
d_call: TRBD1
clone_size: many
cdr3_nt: TGTGCCATCAGTGATGGGACAGGGCGGGAGCAGCATTTT
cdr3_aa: CAISDGTGREQHF

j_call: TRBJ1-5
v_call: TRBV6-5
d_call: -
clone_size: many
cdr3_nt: TGTGCCAGCAGTTATGAGGGGCCCCAGCCCCAGCATTTT
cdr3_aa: CASSYEGPQPQHF

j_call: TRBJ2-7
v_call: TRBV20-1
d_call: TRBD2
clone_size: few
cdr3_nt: TGCAGTGCGCCTAGCGGAATCTACGAGCAGTACTTC
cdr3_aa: CSAPSGIYEQYF

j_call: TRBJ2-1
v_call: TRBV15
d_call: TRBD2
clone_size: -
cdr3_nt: TGTGCCACCAGCAGAGTTAGCGGGAATGAGCAGTTCTTC
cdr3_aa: CATSRVSGNEQFF

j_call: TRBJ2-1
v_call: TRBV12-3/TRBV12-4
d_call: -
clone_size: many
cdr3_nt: TGTGCCAGCCTCAGAACCGCTGGAGAGCAGTTCTTC
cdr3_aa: CASLRTAGEQFF

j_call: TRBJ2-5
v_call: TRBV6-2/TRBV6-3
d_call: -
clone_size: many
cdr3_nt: TGTGCCAGCAGTTCGGTACGGCAGCAAGAGACCCAGTACTTC
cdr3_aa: CASSSVRQQETQYF

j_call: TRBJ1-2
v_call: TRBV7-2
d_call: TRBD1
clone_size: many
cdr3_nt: TGTGCCAGCAGCTTATTAAGGGGGCGCGATGGCTACACCTTC
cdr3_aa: CASSLLRGRDGYTF

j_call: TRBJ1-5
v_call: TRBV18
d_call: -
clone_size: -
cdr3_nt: TGTGCCAGCTCACCGAGTCTAGGGGGGCCCCAGCATTTT
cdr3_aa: CASSPSLGGPQHF